The subject of this entry is one TCR beta chain. This clonotype was recorded at least ten times. It lacks a known antigen. Base qualities are not recorded, but no much larger clone differs from it by a single base. The source of the sample is a study of T cells in Graves' hyperthyroidism and ophthalmopathy (dated by TCRdb to between 2018 and 2021). The study in broad terms: Peripheral blood was sampled at the time of initial diagnosis, prior to any treatment. Once sampling was done, hyperthyroidism patients were given methimazole at a starting dose of 30 mg daily, whereas ophthalmopathy patients were given high-dose intravenous methylprednisolone. The study also compared thyroid tissue and blood T-cell repertoires from 6 or 7 Graves' hyperthyroidism patients. The 100 discovery patients were divided at random into training and test sets in a 7:3 ratio. To identify TCR V-J signatures that set the groups apart, the researchers used a discovery cohort of about a hundred patients, made up of 40 to 45 with Graves' ophthalmopathy and some 58 with stable Graves' hyperthyroidism. Prospective prediction of ophthalmopathy was tested in an independent validation cohort consisting of about 19 hyperthyroidism patients and about 17 patients who later progressed to ophthalmopathy. The paper describes TCR Vbeta CDR3 sequencing of about 140 peripheral blood samples, made up of around 41 ophthalmopathy patients, over 70 hyperthyroidism patients and some 17 progressor patients.

Graves' hyperthyroidism was defined as stable when no progression to ophthalmopathy occurred over 18 months of follow-up. Hyperthyroidism patients were newly diagnosed, with disease duration under 2 months, and aged 18 to 65 years. Any patient with an uncontrolled infection, another autoimmune disease, pregnancy or lactation was excluded. Clinical symptoms, serum thyroxine and TRAb, thyroid ultrasound, and orbital computed tomography formed the basis for the diagnoses. PBMCs were separated from roughly 9.6 ml of fresh peripheral blood using Ficoll-Paque density gradient centrifugation. Trizol reagent was used to extract total RNA, and RNA quality was then checked on an Agilent 2100 Bioanalyzer. Paper-wide results and their limitations: Ophthalmopathy was separated from stable hyperthyroidism by a 13 V-J signature model, with around 88% sensitivity and about 81% specificity obtained in cross-validation and 80%/75% obtained in testing. Most expanded thyroid clonotypes (frequency above 0.001) were also detected in blood, suggesting blood repertoires may reflect thyroid immune responses. In validation, progression to ophthalmopathy was predicted by the model with 70.59% sensitivity and roughly 76% specificity, a median of 6.5 months before onset. No statistical method was used to set the sample size in advance, and investigators knew the group allocation.

TCR beta CDR3 regions were amplified from RNA transcripts. A first-round RT-PCR of the TCR CDR3 used the HTBI primer set with the Qiagen OneStep RT-PCR kit. Libraries were constructed in a second round of multiplex PCR, after which size selection and purification were performed. Paired-end sequencing of the libraries was performed with 100 bp reads on an Illumina HiSeq2000. In the source study's methods: SOAPnuke was used to process the raw data, removing reads that contained adapters or uncalled bases, had a mean Phred below 15, or lacked an exact match to the constant primer or identifier. High-quality paired reads were merged using COPE v1.2.5, and each unique nucleotide sequence was defined as a clonotype. MiTCR v1.1 was used to align clonotypes to the IMGT TRBV, TRBD and TRBJ reference segments. The analysis was restricted to V-J combinations with a frequency above 0.0001, which together covered around 99% of the repertoires. The TCS score was defined as the ratio of F50 (clonal expansion) to E x V (chaos), calculated using BLOSUM62-based TCRdist between CDR3 peptides within each V-J. Welch's t-statistics and random forest reduced roughly 540 V-J features to 13, which were used in a naive Bayes classifier (R e1071). The similarity between thyroid and blood repertoires was quantified using the Morisita-Horn index. Using fastp trimming at Q25 and MiXCR clonotype assembly, TCRdb reanalyzed the public sequencing data and kept in-frame beta chains. Rows merge per CDR3 protein into single entries with the most common DNA and genes. The V and J calls shown here were made by TCRdb, not taken from the authors' results. This sample is represented by some 800,000 distinct CDR3 sequences; about 38% of them were singletons. More than 7% of the sample belongs to the ten largest clones.

Based on the germline V gene (reference sequence), the CDR1 and CDR2 sequences are SEHNR and FQNEAQ. V loses 2 bases, J loses 5 bases, and the germline ends lie 13 bases apart. Measured from the cysteine to the phenylalanine, the CDR3 is 14 residues long. Just CDR3 DNA is preserved here, 42 bases in frame from base 1. The sample comprised blood. Here the chain combines TRBV7-9 and TRBJ2-7; the D gene assignment is ambiguous. The receptor was isolated from a man aged 18 to 29 with Graves' hyperthyroidism. The DNA sequence is TGTGCCAGCAGCTTATGGACCGAGCGCGACGAGCAGTACTTC. This translates into CASSLWTERDEQYF. With the rest looked up from the reference TRBV7-9 and TRBJ2-7 genes rather than sequenced, the full variable domain is DTGVSQNPRHKITKRGQNVTFRCDPISEHNRLYWYRQTLGQGPEFLTYFQNEAQLEKSRLLSDRFSAERPKGSFSTLEIQRTEQGDSAMYLCASSLWTERDEQYFGPGTRLTVT.